This T cell receptor (beta chain) was sequenced in a study of blood T cell repertoires in COVID-19. In the authors' methods: How many nucleated cells were present was estimated from reference gene primer amplification. Repertoires were generated with immunoSEQ multiplex PCR, while TCRdb's copy carries only in-frame clones and drops some. V and J calls and clone size follow that table, whereas D and trimming were derived from the DNA. This sample has roughly 80,000 clones, with approximately 86% found just once. The V gene's germline CDR1 is MGHRA and CDR2 YSYEKL. V lost 4 bases, J lost 7 bases, and 19 bases lay in between. The CDR3 totals 16 residues.

The rearrangement uses TRBV4-1 and TRBJ1-4, with a possible D match to TRBD1 (6 bases). The specimen was peripheral blood. This clonotype was sampled from a woman aged 80 or over with acute or convalescent COVID-19. The DNA of the CDR3 is TGCGCCAGCAGCCCACACATAAGCGGGGGCGGTGAAAAACTGTTTTTT. It is translated as CASSPHISGGGEKLFF.